The 17 T cell receptor beta chains reported below all come from one sample, sequenced in a study of T cells in Graves' hyperthyroidism and ophthalmopathy. The TCR beta CDR3 regions underwent amplification using RNA transcripts as the source. When the TCR CDR3 underwent first-round RT-PCR, the HTBI primer set was used. TCRdb processed the multiplex PCR reads anew with MiXCR; each CDR3 protein has one entry. The sample holds fewer than 300,000 distinct CDR3 sequences, less than 30% seen once. Material: blood. Receptors originate from a man in his forties with Graves' hyperthyroidism that later progressed to Graves' ophthalmopathy.

There are many counts of this clonotype. The V gene is TRBV15, the J gene TRBJ2-2; TRBD2 matches 8 bases. V gave up 0 bases and J gave up 6 bases; unmatched junction bases: 18. The CDR3 is made up of 20 amino acids. The germline CDR1 and CDR2 sequences are LNHNV and YYDKDF (reference sequence). The CDR3 nucleotides read TGTGCCACCAGCAGAGATAATGTCGTTGGAACTAGCGGTAGTCCCGGGGAGCTGTTTTTT. This sequence encodes CATSRDNVVGTSGSPGELFF.

This clonotype was detected many times. The chain uses TRBV11-2 and TRBJ1-1; D gene unclear. V lost 1 base and J lost 1, with 7 bases in between. The CDR3 covers 14 residues. Germline V gene data show CDR1 as SGHAT and CDR2 as FQNNGV. The CDR3 loop is CASSLVDGNTEAFF. The DNA of the CDR3 is TGTGCCAGCAGCTTAGTGGATGGGAACACTGAAGCTTTCTTT. The variable domain in full, with the rest retrieved from reference TRBV11-2 and TRBJ1-1, is EAGVAQSPRYKIIEKRQSVAFWCNPISGHATLYWYQQILGQGPKLLIQFQNNGVVDDSQLPKDRFSAERLKGVDSTLKIQPAKLEDSAVYLCASSLVDGNTEAFFGQGTRLTVV.

This chain links TRBV28 with TRBJ1-3; possible D gene TRBD1, 5 bases. The CDR3 has 16 amino acids. Germline V gene data show CDR1 as MDHEN and CDR2 as SYDVKM. V shed 6 bases and J shed 0 bases, with 15 bases lying between them. CDR3 nucleotides: TGTGCCAGCAGCCTGGGCCCGGGGCGCTCTGGAAACACCATATATTTT. Translated: CASSLGPGRSGNTIYF. Looking up the rest from reference TRBV28 and TRBJ1-3 gives the full variable domain: DVKVTQSSRYLVKRTGEKVFLECVQDMDHENMFWYRQDPGLGLRLIYFSYDVKMKEKGDIPEGYSVSREKKERFSLILESASTNQTSMYLCASSLGPGRSGNTIYFGEGSWLTVV.

This clonotype was seen many times. The V gene is TRBV5-4, the J gene TRBJ2-5, with D possibly being TRBD2 (6 bases). V lost 3 bases, J lost 4 bases, and 13 bases lay in between. In germline, CDR1 is SGHNT, CDR2 YYREEE (reference sequence). The CDR3 runs to 14 residues. The CDR3 DNA is TGTGCCAGCAGCTCGGGACTCGAGGGAGAGACCCAGTACTTC. The encoded protein is CASSSGLEGETQYF.

This clonotype was observed once. This rearrangement joins TRBV28 to TRBJ2-7; 7 nucleotides agree with TRBD1. The V gene's germline CDR1 is MDHEN and CDR2 SYDVKM. The CDR3 consists of 13 residues. J was trimmed by 3 bases and V by 6 bases; bases with no gene match: 5. The DNA for the CDR3 is TGTGCCAGCAGATTAGGACAGGTCTACGAGCAGTACTTC. Protein: CASRLGQVYEQYF. The whole variable domain, remainder taken from reference TRBV28 and TRBJ2-7, is DVKVTQSSRYLVKRTGEKVFLECVQDMDHENMFWYRQDPGLGLRLIYFSYDVKMKEKGDIPEGYSVSREKKERFSLILESASTNQTSMYLCASRLGQVYEQYFGPGTRLTVT.

This clonotype was observed at least ten times. V gene TRBV13 combines with J gene TRBJ2-7; D is perhaps TRBD2 (6 bases). V lost 6 bases to trimming and J lost 4 bases, with 13 bases between them. The CDR3 sequence is 13 residues long. Germline assignment: CDR1 PRHDT and CDR2 FYEKMQ (reference sequence). The CDR3: CASRRGGGYEQYF. The CDR3 nucleotides read TGTGCCAGCAGGCGGGGAGGAGGATACGAGCAGTACTTC.

The chain links TRBV7-3 to TRBJ1-2; perhaps TRBD1 as D (5 bases). CDR3 size: 15 residues. Germline-derived CDR1 and CDR2 are SGHTA and FQGTGA. Trimming took 4 bases from V and 4 from J, leaving 16 bases between them. The CDR3 loop is CASSSNTGLGYGYTF. DNA of the CDR3: TGTGCCAGCAGCTCAAACACAGGTCTCGGCTATGGCTACACCTTC.

This clonotype was seen ten or more times. The chain recombines TRBV6-5 with TRBJ1-1; D gene unclear. V lost 0 bases to trimming and J lost 3 bases, with 14 bases between them. Germline values: CDR1 MNHEY, CDR2 SVGAGI. This CDR3 has 16 amino acids. CDR3 nucleotide sequence: TGTGCCAGCAGTTACTCGAGTTGGGGAGTGGACACTGAAGCTTTCTTT. Its translation is CASSYSSWGVDTEAFF.

This clonotype was recorded many times. The chain recombines TRBV11-2 with TRBJ2-7; weak D call: TRBD1 (6 bases). V shed 1 base and J shed 2 bases, with 21 bases lying between them. The CDR3 length is 18 residues. The germline V gene encodes CDR1 SGHAT and CDR2 FQNNGV. The CDR3, as DNA: TGTGCCAGCAGCTTAGGCATGGCAGGGGTAAGGGGGACCTACGAGCAGTACTTC. Amino acids: CASSLGMAGVRGTYEQYF.

In its sample, this clonotype was seen many times. The V gene is TRBV6-5, the J gene TRBJ1-6; D possibly corresponds to TRBD1 (6 bases). Germline loops: CDR1 MNHEY, CDR2 SVGAGI. V shed 2 bases and J shed 8 bases, with 16 bases lying between them. This CDR3 has 16 amino acids. The CDR3 DNA reads as TGTGCCAGCAGTTACGGAGGGACACCGGCGGATTCACCCCTCCACTTT. It yields the protein CASSYGGTPADSPLHF.

In its sample, this clonotype was seen many times. The V call is TRBV6-5, the J call TRBJ2-7, with 9 bases fitting TRBD2. With V trimmed by 3 bases and J by 0 bases, 3 bases remained unmatched. Germline CDR1 and CDR2: MNHEY and SVGAGI. CDR3 length: 15 amino acids. In DNA form, the CDR3 reads TGTGCCAGCAGTTATGCGGGAGGGCGCTCCTACGAGCAGTACTTC. Protein: CASSYAGGRSYEQYF.

This clonotype has only a few counts. This sequence joins TRBV4-1 and TRBJ1-5; maybe TRBD1 (6 bases). Trimming stripped 0 bases from V and 6 bases from J, with 12 bases between. The CDR3 is 15 residues long. Germline V gene data show CDR1 as MGHRA and CDR2 as YSYEKL. In DNA form, the CDR3 reads TGCGCCAGCAGCCAAGAGAAGGGGGGGGGTCAGCCCCAGCATTTT. Amino acids: CASSQEKGGGQPQHF.

This clonotype has more than one count but fewer than ten. The rearrangement joins TRBV6-2 or TRBV6-3 to TRBJ1-2; D remains unclear. Germline loops: CDR1 MNHEY, CDR2 SVGEGT. V was pared by 0 bases and J by 2 bases, with 16 bases between. CDR3 length equals 17 residues. CDR3 sequence (DNA): TGTGCCAGCAGTTACTCGTGGGCCGCCGTGGGGAACTATGGCTACACCTTC. This codes for CASSYSWAAVGNYGYTF.

The table lists this clonotype with many counts. The CDR3, as DNA: TGCAGTGCTAGGGGAGGTTGGCTCCCCTACGAGCAGTACTTC. Translated, it gives CSARGGWLPYEQYF. V is TRBV20-1 and J is TRBJ2-7; tentatively, D is TRBD2 (6 bases). The V gene lost 3 bases and the J gene lost 2 bases, with 14 bases spanning the gap. From germline, CDR1 is DFQATT and CDR2 SNEGSKA (reference sequence). The CDR3 is made up of 14 amino acids.

This chain links TRBV28 with TRBJ1-2, with TRBD1 matching 7 bases. V trimming: 8 bases; J trimming: 2 bases; junction bases outside the gene matches: 5. The CDR3 loop spans 13 amino acids. Germline CDR1 is MDHEN and CDR2 is SYDVKM. The CDR3 spells CASELQGNYGYTF. The CDR3 nucleotides are TGTGCCAGCGAGCTACAGGGGAACTATGGCTACACCTTC.

Concerning this clonotype: A junction end diverges from the germline sequence, so it may reflect a read error. V gene TRBV30 combines with J gene TRBJ2-2, with D possibly being TRBD2 (5 bases). The CDR3 length is 12 residues. Per germline, CDR1 GTSNPN and CDR2 SVGIG (reference sequence). The DNA of the CDR3 is TGTGCCTGGAGGGTTAACACCGGGGAGCTGTCTTTT. This gives the protein CAWRVNTGELSF.

The sample holds many counts of this clonotype. This chain joins TRBV2 and TRBJ2-7, with 11 positions matching TRBD2. This CDR3 region has 15 residues. Germline CDR1 SNHLY, CDR2 FYNNEI. J lost 3 bases, V lost 4 bases, and 5 bases had no gene match. CDR3 loop: CASSVSGRVRYEQYF. The CDR3 nucleotides read TGTGCCAGCAGTGTTAGCGGGAGGGTCCGCTACGAGCAGTACTTC.